This T cell receptor (beta chain) originates from a study of CD8 T cell repertoires and HIV-1 epitope variants. Remarks on this clone: Its antigen remains unidentified.

The data were produced by immunoSEQ multiplex PCR, yet TCRdb's version contains in-frame clones alone and is incomplete. The table lists around 4,600 clones, roughly two thirds of them singletons. This CDR3 is built from 18 residues. The V segment lost 3 bases and the J segment 2 bases; nucleotides outside the gene matches: 12. Germline V CDR1 and CDR2: SGHVS, FNYEAQ. The sequencing input was cultured CD8+ T cells derived from PBMCs. This TCR derives from a male donor with HIV. The J gene is TRBJ2-3, the V gene TRBV7-6; 9 nucleotides match TRBD1. The CDR3 nucleotides are TGTGCCAGCAGCTTCTCGAGAGGGACAGGGACCCTCACAGATACGCAGTATTTT. It encodes CASSFSRGTGTLTDTQYF.